The clone carrying this T cell receptor (beta chain) was recorded once. The germline CDR1 and CDR2 sequences are MNHEY and SVGAGI. V dropped 6 bases and J dropped 0; count of bases not matched to a gene: 3. The CDR3 length is 15 residues. These data come from a study of blood T cell repertoires in COVID-19. Study overall: Samples taken during acute and convalescent COVID-19 were collected in the United States, Italy and Spain. PBMCs, B-cell-depleted T cells, or T cells were the source of the cDNA or gDNA that made up the material.

In the original workflow: From reference gene primer amplification, estimates of nucleated cell counts were derived. Profiled with immunoSEQ multiplex PCR; TCRdb holds only in-frame clones, not every one. That table gives V, J and clone size, and the DNA gave D and trimming. The sample holds around 150,000 clones, around three quarters seen once. Material: peripheral blood. The sequence was collected from a man aged 55 to 70 with acute or convalescent COVID-19. The J gene is TRBJ2-7, the V gene TRBV6-5; 12 bases fit TRBD2. CDR3 coding DNA: TGTGCCAGCAGAGAGGGACTAGCGGGCTCCTACGAGCAGTACTTC. This translates into CASREGLAGSYEQYF.